A single sample is the source of the 27 T cell receptor beta chains below, sequenced in a study of T cells of healthy individuals. TCRdb redid the calling of the 5' RACE reads with MiXCR, one entry per CDR3 protein. Of about 96,000 distinct CDR3 sequences listed, approximately 16% are singletons. Receptors were obtained from a human donor in good health.

This clonotype showed up just a few times. This chain's CDR3 is CASSHALGTSGRAGDTQYF. The CDR3 nucleotides are TGCGCCAGCAGCCACGCCTTGGGGACTAGCGGGAGGGCAGGAGATACGCAGTATTTT. The chain joins TRBV4-1 to TRBJ2-3; 16 bases fit TRBD2. Germline trimming cut 3 bases from V and 5 bases from J; bases unmatched to any gene: 11. This CDR3 has 19 amino acids. Germline CDR1 and CDR2: MGHRA and YSYEKL.

This clonotype was seen a few times. This chain connects TRBV5-1 to TRBJ2-5, with a tentative D call TRBD1 (7 bases). V lost 0 bases to trimming and J lost 4 bases, with 16 bases between them. The CDR3 consists of 16 residues. CDR1 is SGHRS and CDR2 is YFSETQ in the germline V gene. In DNA form, the CDR3 reads TGCGCCAGCAGCTTGGATGGGGCCAGGGGGGCAGAGACCCAGTACTTC. Translation gives CASSLDGARGAETQYF.

J is TRBJ2-1 and V is TRBV9, with D possibly TRBD1 on 5 matching bases. Trimming cost V 4 bases and J 0 bases, with 17 bases left between them. In germline, CDR1 is SGDLS, CDR2 YYNGEE. CDR3 size: 17 residues. The CDR3 is CASSPLAGSNSYNEQFF. DNA for the CDR3: TGTGCCAGCAGCCCCCTCGCAGGGTCAAACTCCTACAATGAGCAGTTCTTC.

Only a few counts were recorded for this clonotype. An end of the junction does not agree with germline; a read error may underlie this. The V call is TRBV7-8, the J call TRBJ2-7; 7 bases match TRBD2. The germline gives CDR1 SGHVS, CDR2 FQNEAQ. The CDR3 runs 15 residues. CDR3 sequence reads: CASSLAWLGVAGLDF. In nucleotides, the CDR3 is TGTGCCAGCAGCTTAGCGTGGCTTGGGGTAGCGGGTTTGGACTTC. The variable domain in full, completed from reference TRBV7-8 and TRBJ2-7, reads GAGVSQSPRYKVAKRGQDVALRCDPISGHVSLFWYQQALGQGPEFLTYFQNEAQLDKSGLPSDRFFAERPEGSVSTLKIQRTQQEDSAVYLCASSLAWLGVAGLDFGPGTRLTVT.

This chain joins TRBV18 and TRBJ2-5, with no clear D. V dropped 4 bases and J dropped 1 base, with 4 bases sitting between them. The V gene's germline CDR1 is KGHSH and CDR2 LQKENI. The CDR3 is 12 amino acids. CDR3: CASSRVQETQYF. The CDR3 DNA reads as TGTGCCAGCTCACGAGTCCAAGAGACCCAGTACTTC.

The rearrangement uses TRBV9 and TRBJ1-6; D is unresolved. V dropped 0 bases and J dropped 8 bases, with 3 bases sitting between them. Germline CDR1 and CDR2: SGDLS and YYNGEE. The CDR3 is made up of 12 amino acids. The CDR3 loop reads CASSVGDSPLHF. In DNA form, the CDR3 reads TGTGCCAGCAGCGTAGGTGATTCACCCCTCCACTTT.

The chain links TRBV12-2 to TRBJ1-6; TRBD1 reflects the table's D call only, with no check against the DNA. TRBV12-2 is an annotated pseudogene. This CDR3 contains 17 residues. The CDR3 is CASRFLIYRAVDSPLHF. CDR3 in DNA: TGTGCAAGTCGCTTTTTGATTTACAGGGCTGTGGATTCACCCCTCCACTTT.

The table lists this clonotype with a count of one. V gene TRBV7-2 combines with J gene TRBJ1-2, with D possibly matching TRBD1 (5 bases). This CDR3 region has 15 residues. CDR1 SGHTA and CDR2 FQGNSA come from the germline V gene. V lost 1 base and J lost 4, with 13 bases in between. This CDR3 is CASSLGPDSSYGYTF. The CDR3 DNA sequence: TGTGCCAGCAGCTTAGGACCCGACAGTTCCTATGGCTACACCTTC.

V gene TRBV7-2 combines with J gene TRBJ2-1; D not resolved. The CDR3 spans 16 residues. CDR1 is SGHTA and CDR2 is FQGNSA in the germline V gene. The V end was cut by 2 bases, the J end by 0 bases, with 11 bases between. CDR3 coding DNA: TGTGCCAGCAGCTTAAATCCTGCGAGCTCCTACAATGAGCAGTTCTTC. Encoded protein: CASSLNPASSYNEQFF.

The gene calls are TRBV7-9 and TRBJ2-5; D perhaps matches TRBD2 (7 bases). Germline loops: CDR1 SEHNR, CDR2 FQNEAQ (reference sequence). Trimming pared 6 bases from V and 4 bases from J, leaving 21 bases between. The CDR3 is 16 residues long. CDR3 sequence reads: CASSRAGAGAGETQYF. The CDR3 DNA reads TGTGCCAGCAGTCGTGCGGGGGCGGGAGCAGGAGAGACCCAGTACTTC.

The V and J genes are TRBV30 and TRBJ1-1; D remains ambiguous. V gave up 3 bases and J gave up 12 bases, with 20 bases separating them. The CDR3 contains 13 residues. CDR1 is GTSNPN, CDR2 SVGIG, per germline (reference sequence). CDR3 region: CAWSGPDPRETFF. The CDR3 DNA sequence: TGTGCCTGGAGCGGACCAGACCCTCGAGAAACTTTCTTT.

This clonotype is a singleton in its sample. This clone may be a read error of a much larger clone one base away. This chain uses TRBV6-5 with TRBJ1-5, with D perhaps matching TRBD1 (5 bases). Between the trimmed V and J ends, which lost 5 bases and 5 bases, there was a span of 13 bases. There are 14 residues in the CDR3. Germline-derived CDR1 and CDR2 are MNHEY and SVGAGI. CDR3 amino acids: CASSTSQVDQPQHF. The DNA for the CDR3 is TGTGCCAGCAGTACTTCACAGGTGGATCAGCCCCAGCATTTT.

The chain carries TRBV6-5 and TRBJ2-2; TRBD1 aligns across 8 bases. With V trimmed by 2 bases and J by 4 bases, 12 bases remained unmatched. Germline V gene sequence: CDR1 MNHEY, CDR2 SVGAGI. This CDR3 is built from 18 residues. CDR3 bases: TGTGCCAGCAGTTACGACCTCCCTGGACAGGGCGTCACCGGGGAGCTGTTTTTT. It specifies CASSYDLPGQGVTGELFF.

This clonotype has more than one count but fewer than ten. The chain links TRBV10-3 to TRBJ2-1; 8 bases align to TRBD1. There are 15 residues in the CDR3. CDR1 and CDR2 (germline): ENHRY, SYGVKD. The J segment lost 8 bases and the V segment lost 6 bases, leaving 12 bases of the junction unmatched. For the CDR3, the DNA is TGTGCCATCAGAGATCCCGGGACAGGAACTCATGAGCAGTTCTTC. Amino acids: CAIRDPGTGTHEQFF.

This clonotype came up a few times. This chain connects TRBV7-9 to TRBJ2-7; 9 bases agree with TRBD2. V trimming: 4 bases; J trimming: 7 bases; junction bases outside the gene matches: 14. There are 16 residues in the CDR3. Germline CDR1 and CDR2: SEHNR and FQNEAQ (reference sequence). The CDR3 here is CASSWATSGLLEEQYF. CDR3 sequence (DNA): TGTGCCAGCAGCTGGGCGACTAGCGGCCTTCTAGAAGAGCAGTACTTC.

This chain links TRBV6-5 with TRBJ2-2; D possibly corresponds to TRBD1 (5 bases). The ends were cut back, 5 bases at V and 4 bases at J, with 11 bases in the middle. Per germline, CDR1 MNHEY and CDR2 SVGAGI. CDR3 size: 14 residues. In nucleotides, the CDR3 is TGTGCCAGCAGTCCTCTAGGGGTCACCGGGGAGCTGTTTTTT. The encoded protein is CASSPLGVTGELFF.

This clonotype was picked up a small number of times. The V gene is TRBV19, the J gene TRBJ2-1, with TRBD2 identical over 14 bases. Losses at the gene ends were 9 bases for V and 1 base for J; bases not matched to a gene: 14. CDR3 length: 19 amino acids. The germline V gene has CDR1 LNHDA and CDR2 SQIVND (reference sequence). CDR3 in DNA: TGTGCCAGCTCGCCTTTGGGACTAGCGGGGGCCTCTTCCTACAATGAGCAGTTCTTC. Protein product: CASSPLGLAGASSYNEQFF.

V is TRBV24-1 and J is TRBJ2-2; 8 positions agree with TRBD1. The CDR3 consists of 15 residues. After removal of 7 bases from V and 4 bases from J, the junction contained 7 bases not matched to a gene. CDR1 KGHDR and CDR2 SFDVKD come from the germline V gene. The CDR3 reads CATSGGQGSTGELFF. The CDR3 nucleotides are TGTGCCACCAGCGGCGGACAGGGCAGCACCGGGGAGCTGTTTTTT.

This clonotype was observed a few times. V and J are TRBV7-9 and TRBJ2-6; 9 nucleotides match TRBD1. Unmatched junction bases numbered 9, after V lost 5 bases and J lost 4 bases. CDR3 length: 17 residues. Germline assignment: CDR1 SEHNR and CDR2 FQNEAQ (reference sequence). The CDR3 region is CASSGTGTGTGANVLTF. CDR3 DNA: TGTGCCAGCAGCGGAACCGGGACAGGGACCGGGGCCAACGTCCTGACTTTC.

This clonotype has only a few counts. The V call is TRBV6-2 or TRBV6-3, the J call TRBJ2-6; tentatively, D is TRBD1 (6 bases). The CDR3 is 15 amino acids. CDR1 is MNHEY, CDR2 SVGEGT, per germline. Trimming cost V 6 bases and J 4 bases, with 13 bases left between them. DNA of the CDR3: TGTGCCAGCAGACACACAGGGACCGGGGCCAACGTCCTGACTTTC. Translation: CASRHTGTGANVLTF.

This clonotype turned up a few times. The rearrangement uses TRBV28 and TRBJ2-5; no definite D call. Trimming pared 5 bases from V and 0 bases from J, leaving 1 base between. Per germline, CDR1 MDHEN and CDR2 SYDVKM. The CDR3 contains 11 residues. CDR3 in amino acids: CASSHQETQYF. CDR3 DNA sequence: TGTGCCAGCAGTCACCAAGAGACCCAGTACTTC.

The genes are TRBV27 and TRBJ1-2; D unclear. Germline lookup yields CDR1 MNHEY and CDR2 SMNVEV (reference sequence). Trimming left V 6 bases short and J 3 bases short, with 14 bases between. The CDR3 length is 14 residues. CDR3 coding DNA: TGTGCCAGCAGCTCCCTTGGACGGGACTATGGCTACACCTTC. Translated, it gives CASSSLGRDYGYTF.

This clonotype was recorded at least ten times. V is TRBV7-9 and J is TRBJ1-2; D perhaps matches TRBD1 (5 bases). There are 16 residues in the CDR3. The V and J ends lost 5 bases and 2 bases respectively, with 18 bases between them. CDR1 SEHNR and CDR2 FQNEAQ come from the germline V gene (reference sequence). The CDR3 nucleotides read TGTGCCAGCAGCGACTTGTCCCGGGACGGCAACTATGGCTACACCTTC. This encodes CASSDLSRDGNYGYTF.

This clonotype was found many times. The chain recombines TRBV20-1 with TRBJ2-7; D is uncertain. The CDR3 has 11 residues. The germline V gene encodes CDR1 DFQATT and CDR2 SNEGSKA (reference sequence). Trimming took 1 base from V and 0 from J, leaving 1 base between them. The CDR3 loop reads CSARVSYEQYF. In DNA, the CDR3 is TGCAGTGCTAGAGTCTCCTACGAGCAGTACTTC.

The sample holds many counts of this clonotype. The chain joins TRBV6-2 or TRBV6-3 to TRBJ1-5, with 9 bases aligning to TRBD1. CDR3 length equals 13 residues. V gave up 6 bases and J gave up 5 bases; unmatched junction bases: 2. The germline V gene has CDR1 MNHEY and CDR2 SVGEGT. CDR3 nucleotide sequence: TGTGCCAGCAGGAGACAGGGGGATCAGCCCCAGCATTTT. It is translated as CASRRQGDQPQHF.

This clonotype appeared a few times. The rearrangement uses TRBV27 and TRBJ2-2; D is perhaps TRBD2 (6 bases). The CDR3 consists of 15 residues. Between the trimmed V and J ends, which lost 6 bases and 8 bases, there was a span of 19 bases. Germline lookup yields CDR1 MNHEY and CDR2 SMNVEV (reference sequence). The CDR3 loop reads CASSFRSGVLGELFF. In DNA form, the CDR3 reads TGTGCCAGCAGCTTCAGGTCGGGGGTTCTAGGGGAGCTGTTTTTT.

This clonotype was recorded many times. V usage is TRBV7-3 and J usage is TRBJ2-2; 7 bases fit TRBD1. Germline V CDR1 and CDR2: SGHTA, FQGTGA. V trimming: 1 base; J trimming: 1 base; junction bases outside the gene matches: 3. The CDR3 loop spans 16 amino acids. CDR3 nucleotides: TGTGCCAGCAGCTTAATGGGGACAGAGAACACCGGGGAGCTGTTTTTT. Protein sequence: CASSLMGTENTGELFF.